These 21 T cell receptor beta chains share one sample of origin, sequenced in a study of T cell repertoires in cytomegalovirus infection. TCRdb itself ran the reads through MiXCR, one entry per CDR3 protein. In the table there are roughly 800,000 distinct CDR3 sequences, almost 30% of which are singletons. The antigens of these receptors remain unknown. Source: cultured CD8+ T cells from PBMCs, taken from culture after CMV antigen stimulation. All receptors derive from a human donor in good health (CMV status not recorded). Some clones in this sample may be carry-over from other donors' samples.

CDR3 coding DNA: TGCGCCAGCAGCCAGTCACGACAGGGAAATCAGCCCCAGCATTTT. This sequence encodes CASSQSRQGNQPQHF. The chain employs TRBV4-1 and TRBJ1-5; TRBD1 agrees at 7 bases. V trimming: 3 bases; J trimming: 4 bases; junction bases outside the gene matches: 6. The CDR3 has 15 residues. Germline V CDR1 and CDR2: MGHRA, YSYEKL.

This chain connects TRBV6-5 to TRBJ1-5; D unresolved. This CDR3 has 14 amino acids. V lost 7 bases and J 2 bases, leaving 12 bases between the germline ends. Per germline, CDR1 MNHEY and CDR2 SVGAGI. CDR3 nucleotide sequence: TGTGCCAGCAACCCCGGTAGGGGCAATCAGCCCCAGCATTTT. Translated: CASNPGRGNQPQHF.

This clonotype was picked up a small number of times. V is TRBV6-5 and J is TRBJ1-4; the match to TRBD1 covers 8 bases. CDR3 size: 17 residues. Germline V gives CDR1 MNHEY, CDR2 SVGAGI. Trimming cost V 0 bases and J 4 bases; bases outside gene matches: 7. The CDR3, as DNA: TGTGCCAGCAGTTACTCAACGGGGGACAGGCATAATGAAAAACTGTTTTTT. It translates to CASSYSTGDRHNEKLFF.

The genes are TRBV28 and TRBJ1-2; the D gene is possibly TRBD1 (6 bases). Trimming shortened V by 1 base and J by 3 bases, and 9 bases separated the two germline ends. CDR1 MDHEN and CDR2 SYDVKM come from the germline V gene. CDR3 size: 14 residues. CDR3 sequence reads: CASSLYTGHYGYTF. CDR3 nucleotides: TGTGCCAGCAGTTTATATACAGGGCACTATGGCTACACCTTC.

This clonotype came up a few times. This could be a read error, since a much larger clone is one nucleotide away. The chain combines TRBV5-5 with TRBJ2-3; possibly TRBD2 for D (5 bases). The CDR3 loop spans 13 amino acids. Germline CDR1 is SGHKS and CDR2 is YYEKEE (reference sequence). Trimming took 2 bases from V and 3 from J, leaving 7 bases between them. CDR3 sequence: CASSFGRTDTQYF. The CDR3 bases are TGTGCCAGCAGCTTTGGGAGAACAGATACGCAGTATTTT.

The J gene is TRBJ2-3, the V gene TRBV9, with D possibly matching TRBD2 (7 bases). Deletions cut 3 bases from V and 3 bases from J, with 14 bases between. The CDR3 has 15 residues. CDR1 SGDLS and CDR2 YYNGEE come from the germline V gene. The CDR3: CASSGAGGLTDTQYF. The CDR3 DNA sequence: TGTGCCAGCAGCGGCGCCGGGGGGCTGACAGATACGCAGTATTTT.

This chain uses TRBV6-5 with TRBJ1-1, with D perhaps TRBD1 (5 bases). Germline V gene data show CDR1 as MNHEY and CDR2 as SVGAGI. Trimming took off 6 bases at V and 2 bases at J, with 22 bases between the two ends. This CDR3 has 17 amino acids. CDR3 amino acids: CASSYTMGGDLNTEAFF. CDR3 DNA: TGTGCCAGCAGCTACACGATGGGGGGGGACCTAAACACTGAAGCTTTCTTT.

This clonotype was observed a handful of times. The J gene is TRBJ2-7, the V gene TRBV7-9; D gene uncertain. The CDR3 runs 15 residues. V shed 4 bases and J shed 3 bases, with 16 bases lying between them. CDR1 and CDR2 from the germline V gene are SEHNR and FQNEAQ (reference sequence). The CDR3 bases are TGTGCCAGCAGCTCCAAGGAGACGGGTCTCTACGAGCAGTACGTC. It is translated as CASSSKETGLYEQYV.

This clonotype was observed a few times. The chain combines TRBV7-6 with TRBJ2-2; D is unresolved. The CDR3 totals 14 residues. CDR1 and CDR2 (germline): SGHVS, FNYEAQ. With 5 bases removed from V and 6 bases from J, the gap between germline ends came to 13 bases. CDR3 coding DNA: TGTGCCAGCAGCCAACCCCGGACGGCCGGGGAGCTGTTTTTT. It is translated as CASSQPRTAGELFF.

This clonotype has at least ten counts. The chain links TRBV7-6 to TRBJ1-3; D is undetermined. Trimming shortened V by 5 bases and J by 4 bases, and 21 bases separated the two germline ends. CDR1 is SGHVS and CDR2 is FNYEAQ in the germline V gene. The length of the CDR3 is 17 residues. CDR3 DNA sequence: TGTGCCAGCAGCCCTTGGGGAGGGCTGGGCCCGGGAAACACCATATATTTT. Translated: CASSPWGGLGPGNTIYF.

The chain has TRBV2 and TRBJ1-2; D is undetermined. The CDR3 length is 15 residues. The V and J ends lost 8 bases and 6 bases respectively, with 22 bases between them. Germline V gene lookup returns CDR1 SNHLY and CDR2 FYNNEI. CDR3 nucleotides: TGTGCCAGCCTCGGCAGGTCCTACGGCGTCGATGGCTACACCTTC. Protein sequence: CASLGRSYGVDGYTF.

A few counts support this clonotype. The chain carries TRBV27 and TRBJ1-2; D uncertain. Per the germline V gene, CDR1 is MNHEY and CDR2 is SMNVEV (reference sequence). This CDR3 contains 15 residues. V lost 0 bases to trimming and J lost 4 bases, with 12 bases between them. For the CDR3, the DNA is TGTGCCAGCAGTTTATCAGTTCAGGCCTTCTATGGCTACACCTTC. Its protein is CASSLSVQAFYGYTF.

The chain is built from TRBV6-6 and TRBJ1-5; D not resolved. Germline-derived CDR1 and CDR2 are MNHNY and SVGAGI (reference sequence). V was shortened by 8 bases and J by 6 bases, with 17 bases between the two germline ends. This CDR3 spans 14 amino acids. The chain's CDR3 is CASQKSWVTQPQHF. The DNA for the CDR3 is TGTGCCAGCCAAAAATCTTGGGTCACTCAGCCCCAGCATTTT.

This clonotype has a handful of counts. This rearrangement joins TRBV6-1 to TRBJ1-4, with 9 nucleotides matching TRBD1. CDR1 MNHNS and CDR2 SASEGT come from the germline V gene. The V segment lost 5 bases and the J segment 8 bases; nucleotides outside the gene matches: 12. The CDR3 has 16 residues. The CDR3 region has the DNA TGTGCCAGCAGTTATTCCGAACAGGGGGCGGACGAAAAACTGTTTTTT. This codes for CASSYSEQGADEKLFF.

This clonotype was seen a handful of times. This rearrangement joins TRBV6-6 to TRBJ2-1; D is possibly TRBD2 (6 bases). V was pared by 10 bases and J by 6 bases, with 16 bases between. CDR1 is MNHNY and CDR2 is SVGAGI in the germline V gene (reference sequence). CDR3 length: 13 amino acids. CDR3 nucleotides: TGTGCCACGGAGGGGAGCGGTAGCAATGAGCAGTTCTTC. As protein: CATEGSGSNEQFF.

The chain combines TRBV4-1 with TRBJ1-1, with a weak D call TRBD1 (5 bases). V was cut by 3 bases and J by 5 bases, with 13 bases left in between. The CDR3 extends over 14 amino acids. In germline, CDR1 is MGHRA, CDR2 YSYEKL. The CDR3 DNA is TGCGCCAGCAGCCAGCTGGACGGGGGGACTGAAGCTTTCTTT. The encoded protein is CASSQLDGGTEAFF.

This clonotype was observed at least ten times. The V call is TRBV7-6, the J call TRBJ1-1; maybe TRBD1 (5 bases). The CDR3 consists of 15 residues. Germline CDR1 reads SGHVS; CDR2 reads FNYEAQ. V was clipped by 5 bases and J by 4 bases, with 17 bases between them. CDR3 sequence (DNA): TGTGCCAGCAGCCCGGGGAGGGGAGGCGGCACTGAAGCTTTCTTT. Protein: CASSPGRGGGTEAFF.

The rearrangement links TRBV23-1 to TRBJ2-3; TRBD2 matches 7 bases. TRBV23-1 is an ORF for which the function is uncertain. Trimming removed 9 bases from V and 0 bases from J; junction bases left unmatched: 9. This CDR3 contains 15 residues. The CDR3 protein is CARGPSGMSTDTQYF. The CDR3, as DNA: TGCGCCAGGGGGCCTAGCGGTATGAGCACAGATACGCAGTATTTT.

The V call is TRBV12-3 or TRBV12-4, the J call TRBJ2-3; possibly TRBD2 for D (5 bases). This CDR3 is 14 amino acids long. Trimming removed 4 bases from V and 3 bases from J, with 11 bases in between. CDR3: CASSYALGTDTQYF. CDR3 in DNA: TGTGCCAGCAGTTACGCACTAGGTACAGATACGCAGTATTTT.

This clonotype was seen only a few times. The chain is built from TRBV7-6 and TRBJ1-5; D unclear. There are 16 residues in the CDR3. V lost 1 base to trimming and J lost 0 bases, with 10 bases between them. Germline loops: CDR1 SGHVS, CDR2 FNYEAQ. Here the CDR3 reads CASSLGIDYSNQPQHF. The CDR3 DNA is TGTGCCAGCAGCTTAGGCATCGACTATAGCAATCAGCCCCAGCATTTT.

The chain links TRBV24-1 to TRBJ2-5; TRBD2 matches 14 bases. V shed 1 base, J shed 3 bases, and the junction held 12 bases outside the gene matches. The CDR3 runs 20 residues. Germline V lookup: CDR1 KGHDR, CDR2 SFDVKD. The CDR3 nucleotides read TGTGCCACCAGTGATTTTGCTCCGGGACTAGCGGGGGACTTGAAAGAGACCCAGTACTTC. This gives the protein CATSDFAPGLAGDLKETQYF.